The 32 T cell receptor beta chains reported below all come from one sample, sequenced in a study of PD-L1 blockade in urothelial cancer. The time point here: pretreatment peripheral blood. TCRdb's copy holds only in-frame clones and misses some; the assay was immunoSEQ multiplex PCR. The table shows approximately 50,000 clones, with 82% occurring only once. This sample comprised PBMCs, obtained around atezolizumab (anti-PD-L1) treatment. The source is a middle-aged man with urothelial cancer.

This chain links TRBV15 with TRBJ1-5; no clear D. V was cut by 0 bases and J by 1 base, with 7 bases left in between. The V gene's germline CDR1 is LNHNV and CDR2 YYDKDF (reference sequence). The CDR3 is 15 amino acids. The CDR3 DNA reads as TGTGCCACCAGCAGAGATCGAGGGAGCAATCAGCCCCAGCATTTT. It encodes CATSRDRGSNQPQHF.

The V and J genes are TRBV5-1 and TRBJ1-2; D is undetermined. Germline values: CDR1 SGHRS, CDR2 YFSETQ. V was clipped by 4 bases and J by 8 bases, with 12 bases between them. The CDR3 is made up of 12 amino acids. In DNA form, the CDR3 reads TGCGCCAGCAGCCCCCGCGGGGAGGGCTACACCTTC. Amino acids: CASSPRGEGYTF.

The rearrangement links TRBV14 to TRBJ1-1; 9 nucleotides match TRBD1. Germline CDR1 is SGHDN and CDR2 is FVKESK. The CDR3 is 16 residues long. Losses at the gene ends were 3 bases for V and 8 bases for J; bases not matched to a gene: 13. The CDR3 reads CASSQYLAGTGKEAFF. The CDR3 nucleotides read TGTGCCAGCAGCCAGTATCTTGCCGGGACAGGGAAGGAAGCTTTCTTT.

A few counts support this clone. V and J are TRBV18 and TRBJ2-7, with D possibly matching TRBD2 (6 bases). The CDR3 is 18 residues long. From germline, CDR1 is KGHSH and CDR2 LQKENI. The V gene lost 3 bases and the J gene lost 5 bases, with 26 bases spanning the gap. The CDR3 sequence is CASSPRPPGAGGPHEQYF. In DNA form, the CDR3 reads TGTGCCAGCTCACCTCGGCCCCCCGGAGCCGGAGGGCCCCACGAGCAGTACTTC.

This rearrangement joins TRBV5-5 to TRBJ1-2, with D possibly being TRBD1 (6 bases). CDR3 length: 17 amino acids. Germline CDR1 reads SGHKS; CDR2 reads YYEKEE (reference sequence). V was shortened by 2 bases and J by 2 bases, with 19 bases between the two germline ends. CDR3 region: CASSLEPRDMGNYGYTF. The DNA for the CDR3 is TGTGCCAGCAGCTTAGAGCCCCGGGACATGGGAAACTATGGCTACACCTTC.

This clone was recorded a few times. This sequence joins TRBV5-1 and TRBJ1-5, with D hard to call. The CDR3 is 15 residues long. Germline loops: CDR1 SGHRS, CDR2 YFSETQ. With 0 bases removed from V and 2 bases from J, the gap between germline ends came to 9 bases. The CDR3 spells CASSLDPTGNQPQHF. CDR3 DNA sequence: TGCGCCAGCAGCTTGGACCCAACGGGCAATCAGCCCCAGCATTTT.

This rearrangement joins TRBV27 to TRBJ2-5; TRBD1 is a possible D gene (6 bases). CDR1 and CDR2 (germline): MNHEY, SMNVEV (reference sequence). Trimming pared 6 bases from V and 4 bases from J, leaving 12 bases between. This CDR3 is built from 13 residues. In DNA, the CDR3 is TGTGCCAGCAGCCAACAGGGCCCAGAGACCCAGTACTTC. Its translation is CASSQQGPETQYF.

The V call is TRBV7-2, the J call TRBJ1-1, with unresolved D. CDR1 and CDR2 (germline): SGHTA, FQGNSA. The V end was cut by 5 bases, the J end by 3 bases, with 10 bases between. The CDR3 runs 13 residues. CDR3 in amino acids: CASSLTPYTEAFF. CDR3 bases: TGTGCCAGCAGCCTCACACCTTACACTGAAGCTTTCTTT.

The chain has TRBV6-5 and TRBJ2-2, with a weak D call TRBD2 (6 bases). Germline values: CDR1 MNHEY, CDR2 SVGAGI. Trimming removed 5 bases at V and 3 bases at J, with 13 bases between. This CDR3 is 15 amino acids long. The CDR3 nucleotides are TGTGCCAGCAGTCTAGCGTGGGTCGACACCGGGGAGCTGTTTTTT. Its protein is CASSLAWVDTGELFF.

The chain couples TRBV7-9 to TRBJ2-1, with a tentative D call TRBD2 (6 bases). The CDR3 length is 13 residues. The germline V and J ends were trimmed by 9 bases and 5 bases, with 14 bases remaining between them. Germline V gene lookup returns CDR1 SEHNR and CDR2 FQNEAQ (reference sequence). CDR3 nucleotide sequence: TGTGCCAGTGACCGGGGACTGAACAATGAGCAGTTCTTC. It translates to CASDRGLNNEQFF.

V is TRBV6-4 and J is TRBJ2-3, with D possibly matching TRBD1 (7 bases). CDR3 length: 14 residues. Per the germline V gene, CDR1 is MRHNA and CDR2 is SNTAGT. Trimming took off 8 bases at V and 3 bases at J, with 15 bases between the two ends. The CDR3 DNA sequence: TGTGCCAGCTCTCAGGGGGGCGAGACAGATACGCAGTATTTT. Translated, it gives CASSQGGETDTQYF.

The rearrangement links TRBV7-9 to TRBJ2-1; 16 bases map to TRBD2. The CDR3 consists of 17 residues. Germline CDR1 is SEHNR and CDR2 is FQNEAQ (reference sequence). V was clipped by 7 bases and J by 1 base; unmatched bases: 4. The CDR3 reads CASMGLAGGMSYNEQFF. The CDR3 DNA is TGTGCCAGCATGGGACTAGCGGGAGGGATGTCCTACAATGAGCAGTTCTTC.

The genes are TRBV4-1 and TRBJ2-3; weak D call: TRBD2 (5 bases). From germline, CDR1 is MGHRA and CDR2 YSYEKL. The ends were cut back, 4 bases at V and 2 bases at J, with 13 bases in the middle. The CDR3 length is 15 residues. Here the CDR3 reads CASSPLAGVTDTQYF. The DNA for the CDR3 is TGCGCCAGCAGCCCCCTAGCAGGAGTCACAGATACGCAGTATTTT.

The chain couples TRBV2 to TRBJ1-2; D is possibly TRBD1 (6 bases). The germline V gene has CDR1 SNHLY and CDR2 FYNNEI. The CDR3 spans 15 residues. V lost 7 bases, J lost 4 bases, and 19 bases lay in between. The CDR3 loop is CASTSPGQTTYGYTF. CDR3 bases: TGTGCCAGCACCAGTCCAGGACAGACCACCTATGGCTACACCTTC.

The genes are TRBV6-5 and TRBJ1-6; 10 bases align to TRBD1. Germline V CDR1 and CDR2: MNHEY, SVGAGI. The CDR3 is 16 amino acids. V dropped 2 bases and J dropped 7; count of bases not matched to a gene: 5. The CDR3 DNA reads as TGTGCCAGCAGTTACAAAGGACAGGGGGTAAATTCACCCCTCCACTTT. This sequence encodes CASSYKGQGVNSPLHF.

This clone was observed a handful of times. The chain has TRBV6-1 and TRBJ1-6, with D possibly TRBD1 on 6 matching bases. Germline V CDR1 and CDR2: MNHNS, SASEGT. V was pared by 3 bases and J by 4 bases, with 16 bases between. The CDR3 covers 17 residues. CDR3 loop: CASSDVNRDSYNSPLHF. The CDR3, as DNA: TGTGCCAGCAGTGACGTAAACAGGGATTCGTATAATTCACCCCTCCACTTT.

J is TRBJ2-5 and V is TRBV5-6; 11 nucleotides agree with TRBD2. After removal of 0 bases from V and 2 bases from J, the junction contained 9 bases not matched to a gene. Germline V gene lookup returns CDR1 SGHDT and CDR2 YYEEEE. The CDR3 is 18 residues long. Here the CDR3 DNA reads TGTGCCAGCAGCTTGGAGCGGTGGGGACTAGCGGAACAAGAGACCCAGTACTTC. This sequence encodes CASSLERWGLAEQETQYF.

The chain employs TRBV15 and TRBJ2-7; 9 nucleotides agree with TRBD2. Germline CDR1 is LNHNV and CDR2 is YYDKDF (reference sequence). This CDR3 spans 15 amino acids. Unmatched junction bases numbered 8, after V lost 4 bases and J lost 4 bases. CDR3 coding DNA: TGTGCCACCAGCACTGGACTAGCGCGTCGATACGAGCAGTACTTC. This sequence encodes CATSTGLARRYEQYF.

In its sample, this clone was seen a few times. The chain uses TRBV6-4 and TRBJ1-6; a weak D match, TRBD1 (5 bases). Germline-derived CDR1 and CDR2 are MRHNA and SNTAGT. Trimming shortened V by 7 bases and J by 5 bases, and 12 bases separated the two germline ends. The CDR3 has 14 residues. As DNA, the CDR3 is TGTGCCAGCAATTCCACGGGGGATAATTCACCCCTCCACTTT. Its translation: CASNSTGDNSPLHF.

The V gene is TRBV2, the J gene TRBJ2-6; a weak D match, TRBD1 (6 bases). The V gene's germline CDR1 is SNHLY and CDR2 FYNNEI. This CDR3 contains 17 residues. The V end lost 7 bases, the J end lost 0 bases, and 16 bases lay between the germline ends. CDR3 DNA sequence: TGTGCCAGCAATGGGGACACCGGCCACTCTGGGGCCAACGTCCTGACTTTC. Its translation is CASNGDTGHSGANVLTF.

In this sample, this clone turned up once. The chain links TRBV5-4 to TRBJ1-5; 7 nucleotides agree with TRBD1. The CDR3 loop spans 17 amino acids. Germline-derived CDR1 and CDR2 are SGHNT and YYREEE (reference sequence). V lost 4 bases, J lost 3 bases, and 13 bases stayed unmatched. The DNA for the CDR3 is TGTGCCAGCAGCCACCCTTACAGGGGCGCTAACAATCAGCCCCAGCATTTT. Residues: CASSHPYRGANNQPQHF.

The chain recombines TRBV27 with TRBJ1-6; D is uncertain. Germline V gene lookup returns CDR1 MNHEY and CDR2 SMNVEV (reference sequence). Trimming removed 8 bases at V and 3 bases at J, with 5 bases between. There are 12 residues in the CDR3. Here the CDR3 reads CASSRYNSPLHF. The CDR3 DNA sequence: TGTGCCAGCTCGCGCTATAATTCACCCCTCCACTTT.

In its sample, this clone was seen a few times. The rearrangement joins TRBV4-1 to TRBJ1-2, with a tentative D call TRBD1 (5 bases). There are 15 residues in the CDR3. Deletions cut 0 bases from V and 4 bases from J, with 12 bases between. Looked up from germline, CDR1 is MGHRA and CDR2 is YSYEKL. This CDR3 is CASSQDQGVGYGYTF. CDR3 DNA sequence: TGCGCCAGCAGCCAAGATCAAGGGGTAGGCTATGGCTACACCTTC.

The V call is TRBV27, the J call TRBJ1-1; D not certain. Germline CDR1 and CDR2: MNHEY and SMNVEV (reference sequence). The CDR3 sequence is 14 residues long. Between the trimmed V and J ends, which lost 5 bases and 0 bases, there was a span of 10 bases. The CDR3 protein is CASSALEMNTEAFF. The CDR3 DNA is TGTGCCAGCAGTGCCCTAGAGATGAACACTGAAGCTTTCTTT.

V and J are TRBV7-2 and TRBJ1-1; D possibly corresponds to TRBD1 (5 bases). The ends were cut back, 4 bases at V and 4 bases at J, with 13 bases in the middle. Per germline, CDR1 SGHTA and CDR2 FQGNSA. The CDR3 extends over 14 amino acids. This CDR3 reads CASSSKGVPTEAFF. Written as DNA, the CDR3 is TGTGCCAGCAGCTCCAAAGGGGTTCCCACTGAAGCTTTCTTT.

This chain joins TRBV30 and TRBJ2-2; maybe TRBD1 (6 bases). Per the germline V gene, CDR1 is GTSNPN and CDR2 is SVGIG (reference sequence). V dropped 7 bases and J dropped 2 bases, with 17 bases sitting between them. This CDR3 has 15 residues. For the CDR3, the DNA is TGTGCCTCCCCCGGTAGGACAGTAAACACCGGGGAGCTGTTTTTT. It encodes CASPGRTVNTGELFF.

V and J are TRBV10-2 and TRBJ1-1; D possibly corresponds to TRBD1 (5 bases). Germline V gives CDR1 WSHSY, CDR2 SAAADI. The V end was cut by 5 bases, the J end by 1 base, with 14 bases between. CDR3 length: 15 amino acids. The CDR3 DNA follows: TGCGCCAGCAGTAATGGGGGGTACTGGAACACTGAAGCTTTCTTT. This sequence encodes CASSNGGYWNTEAFF.

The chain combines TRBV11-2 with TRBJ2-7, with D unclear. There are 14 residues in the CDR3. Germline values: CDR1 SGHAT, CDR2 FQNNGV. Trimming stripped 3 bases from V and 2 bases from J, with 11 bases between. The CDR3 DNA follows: TGTGCCAGCAGCTTTTCTAGTCCTACCTACGAGCAGTACGTC. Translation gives CASSFSSPTYEQYV.

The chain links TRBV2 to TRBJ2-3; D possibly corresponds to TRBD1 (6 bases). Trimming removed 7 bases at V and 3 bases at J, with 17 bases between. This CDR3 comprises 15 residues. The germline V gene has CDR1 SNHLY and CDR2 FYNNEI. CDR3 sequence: CASTQEGTKTDTQYF. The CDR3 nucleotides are TGTGCCAGCACCCAAGAGGGGACAAAAACAGATACGCAGTATTTT.

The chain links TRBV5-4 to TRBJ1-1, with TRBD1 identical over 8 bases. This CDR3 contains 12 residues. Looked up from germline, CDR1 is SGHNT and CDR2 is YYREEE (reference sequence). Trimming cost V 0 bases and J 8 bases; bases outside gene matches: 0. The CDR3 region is CASSLGQGEAFF. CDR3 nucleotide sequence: TGTGCCAGCAGCTTGGGACAGGGGGAAGCTTTCTTT.

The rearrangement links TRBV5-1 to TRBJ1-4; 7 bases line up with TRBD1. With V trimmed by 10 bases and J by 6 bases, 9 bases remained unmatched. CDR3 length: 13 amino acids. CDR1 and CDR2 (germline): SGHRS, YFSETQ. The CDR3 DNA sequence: TGCGCCTTCCAACAGGGGAGCGATGAAAAACTGTTTTTT. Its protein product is CAFQQGSDEKLFF.

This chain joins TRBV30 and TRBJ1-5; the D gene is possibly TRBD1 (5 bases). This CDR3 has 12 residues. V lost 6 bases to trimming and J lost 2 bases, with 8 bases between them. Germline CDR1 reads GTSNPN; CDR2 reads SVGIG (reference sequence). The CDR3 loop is CACQGGNQPQHF. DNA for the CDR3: TGTGCCTGTCAGGGTGGCAATCAGCCCCAGCATTTT. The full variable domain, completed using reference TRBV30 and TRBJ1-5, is SQTIHQWPATLVQPVGSPLSLECTVEGTSNPNLYWYRQAAGRGLQLLFYSVGIGQISSEVPQNLSASRPQDRQFILSSKKLLLSDSGFYLCACQGGNQPQHFGDGTRLSIL.